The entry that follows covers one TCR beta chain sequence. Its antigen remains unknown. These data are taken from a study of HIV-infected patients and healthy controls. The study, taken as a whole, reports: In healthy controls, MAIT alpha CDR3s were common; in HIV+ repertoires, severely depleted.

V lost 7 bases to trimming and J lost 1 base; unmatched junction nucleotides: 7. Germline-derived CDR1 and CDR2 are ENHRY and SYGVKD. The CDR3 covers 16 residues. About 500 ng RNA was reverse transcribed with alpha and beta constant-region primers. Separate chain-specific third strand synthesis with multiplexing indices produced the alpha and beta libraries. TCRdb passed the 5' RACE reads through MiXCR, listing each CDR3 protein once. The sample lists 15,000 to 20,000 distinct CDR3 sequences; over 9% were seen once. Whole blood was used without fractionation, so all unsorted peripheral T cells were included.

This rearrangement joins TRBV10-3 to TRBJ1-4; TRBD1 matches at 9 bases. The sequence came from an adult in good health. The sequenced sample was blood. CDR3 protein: CAITPGQGLTNEKLFF. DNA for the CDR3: TGTGCCATCACCCCGGGACAGGGTTTAACTAATGAAAAACTGTTTTTT.